The 7 T cell receptor beta chains below all came from one sample that was sequenced in a study of OX40 agonist ivuxolimab in advanced cancers. Some clones are missing from TCRdb's copy, which holds only in-frame ones; the method was immunoSEQ multiplex PCR. The sample holds 52,000 or so clones; more than 85% are singletons and the top ten take 15% to 20%. Sequencing was performed on CD4+ or CD8+ T cells sorted from blood, taken in a trial of the OX40 agonist ivuxolimab. These receptor sequences come from an adult with an advanced solid tumor such as melanoma, head and neck, liver or kidney cancer.

The rearrangement uses TRBV7-9 and TRBJ2-2; possibly TRBD1 or TRBD2 for D (5 bases each). Germline CDR1 is SEHNR and CDR2 is FQNEAQ (reference sequence). V was cut by 5 bases and J by 5 bases, with 15 bases left in between. This CDR3 comprises 15 residues. The CDR3 sequence is CASSPPGWGTGELFF. The CDR3 region has the DNA TGTGCCAGCAGCCCCCCGGGGTGGGGGACCGGGGAGCTGTTTTTT.

The rearrangement uses TRBV4-2 and TRBJ2-3; 9 bases fit TRBD2. CDR3 length: 17 residues. CDR1 and CDR2 (germline): LGHNA, YNFKEQ. V lost 0 bases and J lost 3; bases outside the gene matches: 7. The CDR3 spells CASSQERAGGPTDTQYF. CDR3 nucleotide sequence: TGTGCCAGCAGCCAAGAGCGGGCGGGAGGGCCAACAGATACGCAGTATTTT.

This clone was seen just once. The chain carries TRBV5-4 and TRBJ2-7; the D gene could be TRBD1 or TRBD2 (5 bases each). Germline V gene sequence: CDR1 SGHNT, CDR2 YYREEE (reference sequence). CDR3 size: 18 residues. V lost 4 bases and J lost 3, with 26 bases in between. The CDR3 here is CASSLGGWLSTSYYEQYF. The CDR3 nucleotides read TGTGCCAGCAGCCTTGGGGGTTGGTTATCTACGTCCTACTACGAGCAGTACTTC. Supplemented by reference TRBV5-4 and TRBJ2-7, the full variable domain reads ETGVTQSPTHLIKTRGQQVTLRCSSQSGHNTVSWYQQALGQGPQFIFQYYREEENGRGNFPPRFSGLQFPNYSSELNVNALELDDSALYLCASSLGGWLSTSYYEQYFGPGTRLTVT.

The chain is built from TRBV29-1 and TRBJ2-7, with 7 positions matching TRBD1. CDR1 is SQVTM, CDR2 ANQGSEA, per germline. Losses at the gene ends were 5 bases for V and 0 bases for J; bases not matched to a gene: 4. The CDR3 contains 13 residues. The CDR3 DNA reads as TGCAGCGTTTTAGGGGGCCGCTCCTACGAGCAGTACTTC. Translated, it gives CSVLGGRSYEQYF.

As concerns this clone: Distinct nucleotide sequences in the sample also encode this CDR3. This rearrangement joins TRBV7-9 to TRBJ2-7; D is undetermined. The length of the CDR3 is 14 residues. In germline, CDR1 is SEHNR, CDR2 FQNEAQ (reference sequence). Trimming took off 5 bases at V and 0 bases at J, with 11 bases between the two ends. The CDR3 region has the DNA TGTGCCAGCAGCACCGGCCTCAGCTCCTACGAGCAGTACTTC. Translated: CASSTGLSSYEQYF.

The chain recombines TRBV29-1 with TRBJ2-7; TRBD1 matches 11 bases. CDR3 length equals 14 residues. The V and J ends lost 4 bases and 3 bases, in that order; junction bases with no gene match: 5. Per the germline V gene, CDR1 is SQVTM and CDR2 is ANQGSEA. CDR3 sequence reads: CSVVPGTGGYEQYF. CDR3 DNA: TGCAGCGTTGTTCCCGGGACAGGGGGCTACGAGCAGTACTTC.

The chain uses TRBV29-1 and TRBJ2-3, with 9 bases aligning to TRBD1. Looked up from germline, CDR1 is SQVTM and CDR2 is ANQGSEA. This CDR3 is built from 17 residues. The CDR3, as DNA: TGCAGTACAACAGGGGGCCGAACGGGAGAGCGCACAGATACGCAGTATTTT. This codes for CSTTGGRTGERTDTQYF.